Listed below are T cell receptor beta chains from one sample, sequenced in a study of neurological immune-mediated disorders. One entry per CDR3 protein, called by TCRdb with MiXCR from the 5' RACE reads. The data contain 25,000 to 35,000 distinct CDR3 sequences, about 16% of them singletons. Material: CD4+ T cells from blood. The receptor source for this set is a female donor with HTLV-1-associated myelopathy (HAM/TSP). Each CDR3 is given with its conserved first and last residue. Each record gives: J gene, V gene, CDR3 protein.

J: .; V: TRBV12-3/TRBV12-4; CDR3: CASSSGVDHPQYF
J: TRBJ1-2; V: TRBV5-6; CDR3: CSSSLGRAYGYTF
J: TRBJ1-4; V: TRBV6-4; CDR3: CASSEGLENEKLFF
J: TRBJ1-5; V: TRBV20-1; CDR3: CSADDRSNNQPQHF
J: TRBJ2-5; V: TRBV20-1; CDR3: CSARDLPSLEETQYF
J: TRBJ1-2; V: TRBV4-2; CDR3: CASSQDFQQDYGYTF
J: TRBJ1-1; V: TRBV19; CDR3: CASSIDLLGRVTEAFF
J: TRBJ2-7; V: TRBV3-1; CDR3: CASSQLAGVWEQYF
J: TRBJ2-3; V: TRBV29-1; CDR3: CSVATLGRSTDTQYF
J: TRBJ1-6; V: TRBV20-1; CDR3: CSARRETGEVSPLHF
J: TRBJ2-1; V: TRBV5-1; CDR3: CASSSTASGGRGEQFF
J: TRBJ2-3; V: TRBV7-3; CDR3: CASSAKPGVPDTQYF
J: TRBJ2-5; V: TRBV2; CDR3: CASRREGSEGETQYF
J: TRBJ2-7; V: TRBV12-3/TRBV12-4; CDR3: CASSPDLAGGRYEQYF
J: TRBJ2-3; V: TRBV7-2; CDR3: CASNDVGSTDTQYF
J: TRBJ1-1; V: TRBV19; CDR3: CASNARTENTEAFF
J: TRBJ2-5; V: TRBV5-1; CDR3: CASSLRQGQETQYF
J: TRBJ1-6; V: TRBV7-2; CDR3: CASSLLGQANSPLHF
J: TRBJ2-1; V: TRBV10-3; CDR3: CAISGSGRNEQFF
J: TRBJ1-3; V: TRBV5-1; CDR3: CASSSRTGDGNTIYF
J: TRBJ2-3; V: TRBV18; CDR3: CASRGLAASTDTQYF
J: TRBJ1-2; V: TRBV3-1; CDR3: CASSEGMTSEDGYTF
J: TRBJ1-3; V: TRBV5-4; CDR3: CASSPTGLNTIYF
J: TRBJ2-3; V: TRBV7-3; CDR3: CASSSGQGRGADTQYF
J: TRBJ2-5; V: TRBV7-2; CDR3: CASSSPGSAYRETQYF
J: TRBJ2-3; V: TRBV5-1; CDR3: CASSLNSGSTDTQYF
J: TRBJ2-2; V: TRBV4-1; CDR3: CASSQTRTGVTGELFF
J: TRBJ2-1; V: TRBV20-1; CDR3: CSARAGRYNEQFF
J: TRBJ1-5; V: TRBV24-1; CDR3: CATTSRVGSNQPQHF
J: TRBJ2-5; V: TRBV24-1; CDR3: CATSDDYEETQYF
J: TRBJ2-3; V: TRBV7-2; CDR3: CASSPGTGTGSDTQYF
J: TRBJ2-3; V: TRBV15; CDR3: CATSSSAGSDTQYF
J: TRBJ1-2; V: TRBV12-3/TRBV12-4; CDR3: CASSFRRIPNYGYTF
J: TRBJ2-1; V: TRBV20-1; CDR3: CSARQGAPYNEQFF
J: TRBJ1-4; V: TRBV19; CDR3: CASRSKGRPNEKLFF
J: TRBJ2-2; V: TRBV20-1; CDR3: CSASDRVVSTGELFF
J: TRBJ1-1; V: TRBV10-3; CDR3: CATTGSLNTEAFF
J: TRBJ2-3; V: TRBV24-1; CDR3: CATSDFTSITPDTQYF
J: TRBJ1-4; V: TRBV7-9; CDR3: CASSLGGYEKLFF
J: TRBJ2-5; V: TRBV12-5; CDR3: CASGLASGETQYF
J: TRBJ2-1; V: TRBV6-6; CDR3: CASSYGPGVYNEQFF
J: TRBJ2-6; V: TRBV7-2; CDR3: CASSGRENSGANVLTF
J: TRBJ1-2; V: TRBV9; CDR3: CASSSQPGGFDGYTF
J: TRBJ2-7; V: TRBV7-2; CDR3: CASSLAPRGNYEQYF
J: TRBJ2-1; V: TRBV10-3; CDR3: CAIKGTSGGTYNEQFF
J: TRBJ2-1; V: TRBV20-1; CDR3: CSAAGLAGGYEQFF
J: TRBJ1-6; V: TRBV7-9; CDR3: CASSLDRTAYNSPLHF
J: TRBJ2-5; V: TRBV25-1; CDR3: CASSDRAQETQYF
J: TRBJ2-7; V: TRBV6-6; CDR3: CASSYSGPSGGPSYEQYF
J: TRBJ1-2; V: TRBV6-5; CDR3: CASSYNELDYGYTF
J: TRBJ2-3; V: TRBV20-1; CDR3: CSARDPGLGTDTQYF
J: TRBJ1-4; V: TRBV6-6; CDR3: CASRRTGADEKLFF
J: TRBJ2-5; V: TRBV20-1; CDR3: CSASAIAGDQETQYF
J: TRBJ1-1; V: TRBV20-1; CDR3: CSARDHLQGWTEAFF
J: TRBJ2-1; V: TRBV20-1; CDR3: CSASRSSGNWNEQFF
J: TRBJ1-1; V: TRBV20-1; CDR3: CSARDGRGDTEAFF
J: TRBJ1-4; V: TRBV12-2; CDR3: CASRLNETTNEKLFF